This record looks at one TCR beta chain sequence and its context. As yet, its antigen is unknown. The junction does not match germline at one end; this may be a read error. The data stem from a study of blood T cells in healthy people across ages. Study outcomes and limitations: Older age went with lower TCR beta diversity per million T cells, in a roughly linear way.

A second about 6 to 12 cycle PCR used barcoded and J-beta primers. Every cDNA molecule carried a tag from a template-switch adaptor bearing 12 random nucleotides. TCRdb fed the 5' RACE reads into MiXCR, producing one record per CDR3 protein. Here the sample spans around 990,000 distinct CDR3 sequences, under 40% being singletons. All donors came from Russia, were Caucasian and healthy, and spanned ages about 6 to 90. Per sample, at least 6 micrograms of total RNA were extracted. This CDR3 is 14 amino acids long. CDR1 is DFQATT, CDR2 SNEGSKA, per germline (reference sequence). This sequence was found in a man aged 18 to 29 in good health. This chain joins TRBV20-1 and TRBJ2-3, with D possibly TRBD2 on 6 matching bases. The specimen sequenced was blood. As DNA, the CDR3 is TGCAGTGCGGAGGGACTCAGCCTCACAGAGACGCAGTATTTT. This sequence encodes CSAEGLSLTETQYF.